This paragraph covers one TCR beta chain sequence. Its antigen is still unknown. No base quality values were provided; no much bigger clone lies one nucleotide off. The data stem from a study of blood T cells in healthy people across ages (dated by TCRdb to the mid-2010s). Background for the entire study: In model experiments, template switching captured roughly one uniquely barcoded TCR beta cDNA molecule for every two T cells. To track age-related changes in TCR beta repertoire diversity, the study relied on deep sequencing normalized with unique cDNA molecular identifiers. The donors were divided into four age groups: young (average around 15 years), middle-aged (roughly 42), aged (about 60) and long-lived (roughly 88). To avoid experimental bias, donors of different ages were spread randomly across the sequencing lanes. Two additional independent replicas of 1 million unique cDNA reads from the same blood draw were analyzed for two donors (one aged 18 to 30 and one aged 80 or older). Beyond this particular receptor, the publication reports: Observed TCR beta diversity correlated strongly with the percentage of naive T cells measured by flow cytometry. Bulk unsorted PBMC profiling prevented conclusive comparison of naive and antigen-experienced compartments. The CMV infection status of donors was not known, potentially confounding age-related changes in expanded clonotypes. Estimates of total diversity based on one million sequenced T cells were considered lower bounds and underestimates. Observed TCR beta diversity per million T cells fell roughly linearly with age, and a significant reduction was already apparent by age about 36. Compared with the aged group, the long-lived group had more naive CD4+ T cells, fewer expanded clones and increased TCR diversity, suggesting age selection.

CDR3 length: 18 amino acids, cysteine to phenylalanine. The read is trimmed to its CDR3 DNA, 54 bases read in frame from base 1. CDR1 and CDR2 are drawn from the germline V gene: SGHTA, FQGNSA. The V end gives up 2 bases and the J end 2 bases, leaving 6 bases in the junction not matched to a gene. Donors were roughly 40 systemically healthy Caucasian individuals from Russia aged about 6 to 100 years. Each donor gave roughly 11 milliliters of peripheral blood, drawn into EDTA-treated Vacutainer tubes. PBMCs were isolated by Ficoll-Paque density-gradient centrifugation, with at least 6 million obtained per sample. Total RNA was extracted from PBMCs with Trizol reagent, with at least 5.5 micrograms obtained per sample. Naive CD45RAhigh/CD27high T cell percentages were measured by flow cytometry on a PBMC aliquot from every donor. Libraries came from 5' RACE. Reads for this sample came from an Illumina HiSeq 2500. A second PCR of about 6 to 11 cycles was performed with a sample-barcoded 5' primer and a J-beta primer mix. Each TCR beta cDNA molecule received a unique molecular identifier from a template-switch 5' adaptor carrying 12 random nucleotides. Each sample yielded at least 3 million CDR3-containing paired-end reads. First-strand cDNA was synthesized from all RNA with the Mint cDNA synthesis kit, primed by a TRBC-specific oligonucleotide. Following uracil-DNA glycosylase treatment, all cDNA underwent a first 18-cycle PCR with the universal primers M1SS and BC2_uni_R. Turning to the authors' computational methods: Each sample was normalized by randomly selecting 1 million high-quality reads, each carrying a distinct molecular identifier. Instead of being binned into consensus sequences, reads that shared molecular identifiers were thrown out. MiTCR, set to a Q25 quality threshold and the strictest error-elimination algorithm, was used for CDR3 identification, clonotype clustering and error correction. A nonparametric unseen species model using Euler transformation provided a lower-bound estimate of total TCR beta diversity. The public reads were quality trimmed at Q25 with fastp and then assembled into clones with MiXCR by TCRdb, keeping productive beta chains. Rows matching on CDR3 protein sequence are summarized as one entry with the most common DNA and genes. None of the V and J calls come from the authors' own analysis; TCRdb made them. The sample yields 450,000 to 700,000 distinct CDR3 sequences; 27% were counted once. Jointly, the top ten make up about a fifth of the sample.

The TCR comes from a woman in her sixties or seventies in good health. The chain joins TRBV7-2 to TRBJ2-4; 13 central nucleotides agree with TRBD2. The sample consisted of blood. The DNA reads TGTGCCAGCAGCTTAACTAGCGGGGGGGCCAATTCCAAAAACATTCAGTACTTC. It encodes CASSLTSGGANSKNIQYF.